Included here is one TCR beta chain sequence, with context. The antigen is unknown. The CDR3 has 17 amino acids. The V and J ends lost 5 bases and 2 bases, in that order; junction bases with no gene match: 9. CDR1 is SEHNR, CDR2 FQNEAQ, per germline (reference sequence). Oncomine TCR Beta short-read sequencing was applied to DNA from cultured CD4+ T cells. Someone extracted genomic DNA from cultured CD4+ T cells. TCRdb itself ran the PCR reads through MiXCR, one entry per CDR3 protein. The table shows about 6,300 distinct CDR3 sequences, with approximately 35% occurring only once. Specified treatment: roughly 11-day PBMC culture with coronavirus spike peptide pools or control peptides (ViraFEST assay). The unexposed donor gave CD4+ T cells before the COVID-19 pandemic (2011-2018). Following expansion of antigen-specific T cells with peptide pools, ViraFEST then sequenced TCRs. This entry is derived from a study of vaccination and CD4 T cells after COVID-19. Study overall: Overlapping spike peptides of SARS-CoV-2, HCoV-NL63, HCoV-OC43 and HCoV-229E were used, and cells were stimulated with them.

The TCR was taken from a human donor in good health. The sequencing input was CD4+ T cells from blood, cultured in vitro. The V and J genes are TRBV7-9 and TRBJ2-1; 10 nucleotides line up with TRBD2. The CDR3 region has the DNA TGTGCCAGCAGCCCGTCTGTGGGGACTAGCGCCTACAATGAGCAGTTCTTC. As protein: CASSPSVGTSAYNEQFF.